One sample yielded the 28 T cell receptor beta chains listed below, sequenced in a study of shared clonotypes between healthy human individuals. Sequencing was performed with immunoSEQ multiplex PCR; in TCRdb, only in-frame clones are kept and a portion is missing. The sample contains about 1 million clones, about three quarters of which appear only once. The sample was memory CD4+ T cells sorted from blood. Subset noted: CD45RA-negative fraction. These TCRs come from a man between 18 and 35 years old in good health.

This clone came up once. The chain employs TRBV7-2 and TRBJ2-3; perhaps D is TRBD1 or TRBD2 (5 bases each). V lost 5 bases, J lost 2 bases, and 11 bases lay in between. This CDR3 contains 14 residues. Germline V gives CDR1 SGHTA, CDR2 FQGNSA. In nucleotides, the CDR3 is TGTGCCAGCAGCGGACGGGGCTTCACAGATACGCAGTATTTT. Translated: CASSGRGFTDTQYF.

As regards this clone: The sample contains more than one DNA sequence encoding this CDR3. V and J are TRBV7-2 and TRBJ2-5, with 9 bases lining up with TRBD2. Trimming took 3 bases from V and 4 from J; bases not matched to a gene: 0. Per the germline V gene, CDR1 is SGHTA and CDR2 is FQGNSA. The CDR3 consists of 13 residues. The CDR3 sequence is CASSLGLAETQYF. CDR3 bases: TGTGCCAGCAGCTTGGGACTAGCAGAGACCCAGTACTTC.

The chain recombines TRBV10-3 with TRBJ1-2; the D is unclear. CDR1 ENHRY and CDR2 SYGVKD come from the germline V gene. The CDR3 loop spans 13 amino acids. The ends were cut back, 3 bases at V and 8 bases at J, with 13 bases in the middle. CDR3 residues: CAISDGPGEGYTF. In nucleotides, the CDR3 is TGTGCCATCAGTGACGGACCCGGAGAGGGCTACACCTTC.

This rearrangement joins TRBV10-3 to TRBJ2-7; D remains ambiguous. Trimming removed 0 bases at V and 2 bases at J, with 11 bases between. Germline lookup yields CDR1 ENHRY and CDR2 SYGVKD. This CDR3 has 15 residues. CDR3 sequence: CAISESAGGPYEQYF. DNA for the CDR3: TGTGCCATCAGTGAGTCGGCAGGTGGCCCCTACGAGCAGTACTTC.

The chain couples TRBV27 to TRBJ2-7, with 12 positions matching TRBD1. Germline CDR1 reads MNHEY; CDR2 reads SMNVEV (reference sequence). The CDR3 covers 15 residues. V was clipped by 2 bases and J by 2 bases; unmatched bases: 1. CDR3 residues: CASSLGDRGPYEQYF. Here the CDR3 DNA reads TGTGCCAGCAGTTTAGGGGACAGGGGGCCCTACGAGCAGTACTTC.

The rearrangement uses TRBV10-2 and TRBJ2-7, with TRBD1 as a possible D gene (5 bases). Germline loops: CDR1 WSHSY, CDR2 SAAADI. The CDR3 contains 15 residues. V lost 4 bases to trimming and J lost 5 bases, with 18 bases between them. CDR3 in DNA: TGCGCCAGCAGTGGCTCTTTACAGGTCGGAGACGAGCAGTACTTC. It specifies CASSGSLQVGDEQYF.

The rearrangement uses TRBV6-1 and TRBJ1-5; no firm D call. The germline V gene has CDR1 MNHNS and CDR2 SASEGT. V was clipped by 8 bases and J by 0 bases, with 8 bases between them. This CDR3 comprises 13 residues. The CDR3 DNA reads as TGTGCCAGCCTTAAGGGTAGCAATCAGCCCCAGCATTTT. Translating gives CASLKGSNQPQHF.

In regard to this clone: Other DNA sequences within the sample encode an identical CDR3. The chain recombines TRBV4-3 with TRBJ1-2; D ambiguous. Germline values: CDR1 LGHNA, CDR2 YSLEER. V lost 0 bases to trimming and J lost 4 bases, with 9 bases between them. The length of the CDR3 is 14 residues. The CDR3 region is CASSQERVSYGYTF. The CDR3 DNA sequence: TGCGCCAGCAGCCAAGAAAGGGTCTCCTATGGCTACACCTTC.

The chain is built from TRBV2 and TRBJ1-1; D remains ambiguous. The CDR3 spans 12 residues. In germline, CDR1 is SNHLY, CDR2 FYNNEI. The ends were cut back, 7 bases at V and 1 base at J, with 7 bases in the middle. The CDR3: CASKSANTEAFF. The CDR3 nucleotides read TGTGCCAGCAAGTCCGCGAACACTGAAGCTTTCTTT.

The chain is built from TRBV18 and TRBJ2-5; D perhaps matches TRBD1 (6 bases). CDR3 length equals 14 residues. Germline V gives CDR1 KGHSH, CDR2 LQKENI. V was clipped by 4 bases and J by 2 bases, with 11 bases between them. CDR3: CASSQGQQQETQYF. CDR3 nucleotide sequence: TGTGCCAGCTCACAAGGACAGCAACAAGAGACCCAGTACTTC.

CDR3 DNA sequence: TGTGCCAGCAGCCGCAACAGGGGGTTAGGCACTAATGAAAAACTGTTTTTT. Translated, it gives CASSRNRGLGTNEKLFF. The chain has TRBV7-2 and TRBJ1-4, with TRBD1 matching over 8 bases. The CDR3 spans 17 residues. Germline CDR1 and CDR2: SGHTA and FQGNSA. Unmatched junction bases numbered 10, after V lost 5 bases and J lost 2 bases.

CDR3 in amino acids: CASSTRTGSSGLHF. For the CDR3, the DNA is TGTGCCAGCAGTACCCGGACAGGCTCTTCCGGCCTCCACTTT. The rearrangement links TRBV27 to TRBJ1-6; 7 bases are a match to TRBD1. The trim removed 5 bases at V and 15 bases at J, leaving 13 bases unmatched. CDR1 is MNHEY, CDR2 SMNVEV, per germline (reference sequence). There are 14 residues in the CDR3.

The chain combines TRBV5-4 with TRBJ2-1, with TRBD1 matching 9 bases. V shed 5 bases, J shed 6 bases, and the junction held 3 bases outside the gene matches. Germline V CDR1 and CDR2: SGHNT, YYREEE (reference sequence). The CDR3 is 13 residues long. CDR3 bases: TGTGCCAGCAGTACACAGGGGGCCAATGAGCAGTTCTTC. Its protein is CASSTQGANEQFF.

The J gene is TRBJ2-5, the V gene TRBV28; possibly TRBD1 for D (7 bases). CDR1 and CDR2 (germline): MDHEN, SYDVKM. There are 15 residues in the CDR3. The ends were cut back, 6 bases at V and 2 bases at J, with 16 bases in the middle. The CDR3 DNA reads as TGTGCCAGCAGGGGGGGAGACAGGGCACAAGAGACCCAGTACTTC. The encoded protein is CASRGGDRAQETQYF.

This clone showed up just a few times. The J gene is TRBJ2-3, the V gene TRBV10-3; D possibly corresponds to TRBD2 (6 bases). The length of the CDR3 is 13 residues. Per the germline V gene, CDR1 is ENHRY and CDR2 is SYGVKD. Trimming shortened V by 8 bases and J by 5 bases, and 14 bases separated the two germline ends. The chain's CDR3 is CAIRPREGDTQYF. Written as DNA, the CDR3 is TGTGCCATCCGACCGCGGGAAGGAGATACGCAGTATTTT.

The V and J genes are TRBV5-1 and TRBJ2-3; D not certain. The ends were cut back, 4 bases at V and 2 bases at J, with 11 bases in the middle. The CDR3 totals 14 residues. CDR1 SGHRS and CDR2 YFSETQ come from the germline V gene. DNA for the CDR3: TGCGCCAGCAGCCTCGGACCTACCACAGATACGCAGTATTTT. It specifies CASSLGPTTDTQYF.

This clone was detected only once. The sample contains more than one DNA sequence encoding this CDR3. The chain recombines TRBV28 with TRBJ1-5; possibly TRBD1 for D (6 bases). There are 15 residues in the CDR3. Trimming left V 2 bases short and J 0 bases short, with 8 bases between. CDR1 and CDR2 (germline): MDHEN, SYDVKM. The CDR3 sequence: CASSLDRYSNQPQHF. The CDR3 DNA sequence: TGTGCCAGCAGTTTAGACAGGTATAGCAATCAGCCCCAGCATTTT.

The chain carries TRBV7-2 and TRBJ2-7; 10 positions agree with TRBD2. The CDR3 length is 17 residues. V lost 1 base, J lost 2 bases, and 8 bases stayed unmatched. Germline V gene data show CDR1 as SGHTA and CDR2 as FQGNSA. CDR3 coding DNA: TGTGCCAGCAGCTTAGAGCCACTAGCGGGAATCGCCTACGAGCAGTACTTC. This encodes CASSLEPLAGIAYEQYF.

V is TRBV2 and J is TRBJ2-2; D is possibly TRBD2 (6 bases). CDR1 and CDR2 (germline): SNHLY, FYNNEI. This CDR3 region has 14 residues. The germline V and J ends were trimmed by 4 bases and 2 bases, with 8 bases remaining between them. DNA of the CDR3: TGTGCCAGCAGTGTCGGGAGTAACACCGGGGAGCTGTTTTTT. Encoded protein: CASSVGSNTGELFF.

As concerns this clone: Distinct nucleotide sequences in the sample also encode this CDR3. The chain couples TRBV5-1 to TRBJ1-6, with D uncertain. Trimming cost V 0 bases and J 0 bases, with 7 bases left between them. Germline V CDR1 and CDR2: SGHRS, YFSETQ. The CDR3 spans 16 residues. The CDR3 loop is CASSLDGSSYNSPLHF. CDR3 sequence (DNA): TGCGCCAGCAGCTTGGACGGGAGCTCCTATAATTCACCCCTCCACTTT. Using reference TRBV5-1 and TRBJ1-6 for the parts outside the CDR3, the full variable domain is KAGVTQTPRYLIKTRGQQVTLSCSPISGHRSVSWYQQTPGQGLQFLFEYFSETQRNKGNFPGRFSGRQFSNSRSEMNVSTLELGDSALYLCASSLDGSSYNSPLHFGNGTRLTVT.

This clone was detected once. CDR3 in DNA: TGTGCCAGCAGCTTAGATGCAGGGTCCTACGAGCAGTACTTC. It encodes CASSLDAGSYEQYF. The V gene is TRBV11-3, the J gene TRBJ2-7; perhaps TRBD1 as D (5 bases). The germline V and J ends were trimmed by 0 bases and 1 base, with 7 bases remaining between them. The CDR3 extends over 14 amino acids. The germline CDR1 and CDR2 sequences are SGHNT and YENEEA.

This sequence joins TRBV2 and TRBJ1-1; D remains ambiguous. Germline values: CDR1 SNHLY, CDR2 FYNNEI. Trimming took 4 bases from V and 6 from J, leaving 6 bases between them. The CDR3 contains 11 residues. The chain's CDR3 is CASSGLAEAFF. The CDR3 coding sequence is TGTGCCAGCAGTGGGTTGGCTGAAGCTTTCTTT. The variable domain in full, with the rest retrieved from reference TRBV2 and TRBJ1-1, is EPEVTQTPSHQVTQMGQEVILRCVPISNHLYFYWYRQILGQKVEFLVSFYNNEISEKSEIFDDQFSVERPDGSNFTLKIRSTKLEDSAMYFCASSGLAEAFFGQGTRLTVV.

This clone was counted at least ten times. The chain combines TRBV6-5 with TRBJ1-5, with D unresolved. Looked up from germline, CDR1 is MNHEY and CDR2 is SVGAGI. Trimming took 6 bases from V and 0 from J, leaving 9 bases between them. The CDR3 loop spans 14 amino acids. The CDR3, as DNA: TGTGCCAGCAGGGTCCACGTTAGCAATCAGCCCCAGCATTTT. It codes for CASRVHVSNQPQHF.

Remarks on this clone: One end of the junction is discordant with germline, which a read error may explain. The gene calls are TRBV5-1 and TRBJ1-1; 10 bases map to TRBD1. Germline V lookup: CDR1 SGHRS, CDR2 YFSETQ. CDR3 length: 16 residues. CDR3 sequence (DNA): TGCGCCAGCAGCCCAACCCGGGACAGGGGTTCGAGAGAGGAAGACTTT. This translates into CASSPTRDRGSREEDF. The whole variable domain, remainder taken from reference TRBV5-1 and TRBJ1-1, is KAGVTQTPRYLIKTRGQQVTLSCSPISGHRSVSWYQQTPGQGLQFLFEYFSETQRNKGNFPGRFSGRQFSNSRSEMNVSTLELGDSALYLCASSPTRDRGSREEDFGQGTRLTVV.

The CDR3: CASSLGGREADTQYF. The CDR3 nucleotides are TGTGCCAGCAGCTTAGGAGGCAGGGAGGCAGATACGCAGTATTTT. The V and J genes are TRBV7-3 and TRBJ2-3; a possible D gene is TRBD2 (6 bases). Trimming took 2 bases from V and 4 from J, leaving 13 bases between them. Germline V lookup: CDR1 SGHTA, CDR2 FQGTGA. The CDR3 spans 15 residues. The variable domain in full, with the rest retrieved from reference TRBV7-3 and TRBJ2-3, is GAGVSQTPSNKVTEKGKYVELRCDPISGHTALYWYRQSLGQGPEFLIYFQGTGAADDSGLPNDRFFAVRPEGSVSTLKIQRTERGDSAVYLCASSLGGREADTQYFGPGTRLTVL.

This chain connects TRBV10-3 to TRBJ1-4; D is ambiguous. V was trimmed by 0 bases and J by 8 bases, leaving 16 bases between them. The CDR3 is made up of 16 amino acids. Per germline, CDR1 ENHRY and CDR2 SYGVKD. CDR3 protein: CAISESVGGSREKLFF. The CDR3 DNA reads TGTGCCATCAGTGAGTCAGTTGGAGGTTCGAGGGAAAAACTGTTTTTT.

This clone was observed a few times. This sequence joins TRBV6-5 and TRBJ1-5; D not certain. CDR1 and CDR2 (germline): MNHEY, SVGAGI. This CDR3 contains 13 residues. Trimming took off 6 bases at V and 6 bases at J, with 12 bases between the two ends. DNA for the CDR3: TGTGCCAGCAGCCCTACATGGGGTCAGCCCCAGCATTTT. This sequence encodes CASSPTWGQPQHF.

This clone has a single count. The V call is TRBV15, the J call TRBJ1-3, with D unresolved. CDR1 and CDR2 (germline): LNHNV, YYDKDF (reference sequence). Trimming took 4 bases from V and 1 from J, leaving 8 bases between them. This CDR3 region has 14 residues. In nucleotides, the CDR3 is TGTGCCACCAGCAATGACCTGTCTGGAAACACCATATATTTT. It codes for CATSNDLSGNTIYF.